The T cell receptor (beta chain) under discussion was sequenced for a study of Ad26.COV2.S vaccination and SARS-CoV-2 variants. Regarding this clone: The antigen is unknown.

Treatment noted: over 15 received Ad26.COV2.S at low or high dose, single or two shots; a few received placebo; per-sample allocation not given. Material that was analyzed had been drawn on day 63 after the first vaccine or placebo injection. Only in-frame clones appear in the TCRdb table, and some are missing; sequencing was by immunoSEQ multiplex PCR. The sample consists of 430,000 or so clones, roughly nine tenths of them appearing once. The V segment lost 3 bases and the J segment 5 bases; nucleotides outside the gene matches: 5. From germline, CDR1 is SGHRS and CDR2 YFSETQ. This CDR3 region has 15 residues. Study-wide findings and caveats: Reported post-vaccination CD8+ and CD4+ T cell responses to spike showed substantial breadth.

This clonotype was obtained from a person aged 18-65 years who received the Ad26.COV2.S COVID-19 vaccine or a placebo. The chain carries TRBV5-1 and TRBJ2-5; 12 nucleotides agree with TRBD1. The specimen comprised peripheral blood, sampled in a trial of Ad26.COV2.S vaccine versus placebo. CDR3 loop: CASSYGTGGDETQYF. The CDR3 DNA is TGCGCCAGCAGCTATGGGACAGGGGGCGATGAGACCCAGTACTTC. Complete variable domain (other parts from reference TRBV5-1 and TRBJ2-5): KAGVTQTPRYLIKTRGQQVTLSCSPISGHRSVSWYQQTPGQGLQFLFEYFSETQRNKGNFPGRFSGRQFSNSRSEMNVSTLELGDSALYLCASSYGTGGDETQYFGPGTRLLVL.